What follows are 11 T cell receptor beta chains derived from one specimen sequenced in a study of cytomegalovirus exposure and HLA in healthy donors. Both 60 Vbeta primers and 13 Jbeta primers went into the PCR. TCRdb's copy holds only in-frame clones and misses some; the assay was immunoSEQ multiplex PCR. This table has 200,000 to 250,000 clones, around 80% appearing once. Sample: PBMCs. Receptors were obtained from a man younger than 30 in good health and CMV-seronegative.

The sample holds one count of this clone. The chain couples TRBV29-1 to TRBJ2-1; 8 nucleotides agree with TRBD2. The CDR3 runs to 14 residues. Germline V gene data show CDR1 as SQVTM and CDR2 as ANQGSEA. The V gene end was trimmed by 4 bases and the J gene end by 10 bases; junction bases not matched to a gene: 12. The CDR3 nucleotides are TGCAGCGTTGTTGACGGGACTAGTATTTTGGAGCAGTTCTTC. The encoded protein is CSVVDGTSILEQFF.

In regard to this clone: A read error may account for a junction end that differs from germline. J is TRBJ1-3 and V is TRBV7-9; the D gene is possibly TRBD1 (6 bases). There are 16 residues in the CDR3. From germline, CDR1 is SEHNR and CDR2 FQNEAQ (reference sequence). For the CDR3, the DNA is TGTGCCAGCAGCTCCCTCCGGGACAACTCTGGAAGCACCATATATTTT. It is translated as CASSSLRDNSGSTIYF.

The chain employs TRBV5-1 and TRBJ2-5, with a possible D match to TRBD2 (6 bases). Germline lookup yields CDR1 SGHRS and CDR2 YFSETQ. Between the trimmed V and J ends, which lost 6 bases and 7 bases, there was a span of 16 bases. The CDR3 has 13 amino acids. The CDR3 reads CASKVGDLRTQYF. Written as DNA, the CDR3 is TGCGCCAGCAAAGTTGGGGACTTACGGACCCAGTACTTC. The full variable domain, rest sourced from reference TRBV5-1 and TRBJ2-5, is KAGVTQTPRYLIKTRGQQVTLSCSPISGHRSVSWYQQTPGQGLQFLFEYFSETQRNKGNFPGRFSGRQFSNSRSEMNVSTLELGDSALYLCASKVGDLRTQYFGPGTRLLVL.

The CDR3 coding sequence is TGTGCCAGCAGCCCCTCCCGGGACACCACCTACGAGCAGTACTTC. Translated: CASSPSRDTTYEQYF. The gene calls are TRBV14 and TRBJ2-7; D perhaps matches TRBD1 (6 bases). This CDR3 has 15 residues. Germline CDR1 is SGHDN and CDR2 is FVKESK. V was cut by 4 bases and J by 2 bases, with 15 bases left in between.

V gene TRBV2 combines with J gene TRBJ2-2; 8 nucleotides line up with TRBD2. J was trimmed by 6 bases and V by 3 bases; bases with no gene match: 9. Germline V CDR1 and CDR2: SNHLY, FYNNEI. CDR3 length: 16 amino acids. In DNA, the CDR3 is TGTGCCAGCAGTGAGAGAGAACTAGCGGCCGCCGGGGAGCTGTTTTTT. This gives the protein CASSERELAAAGELFF.

The CDR3 spells CASSLGGRGLQETQYF. CDR3 DNA: TGCGCCAGCAGCTTGGGTGGCAGGGGGCTCCAAGAGACCCAGTACTTC. The genes are TRBV5-1 and TRBJ2-5; the match to TRBD1 covers 8 bases. The germline V gene has CDR1 SGHRS and CDR2 YFSETQ. This CDR3 spans 16 amino acids. The V gene end was trimmed by 0 bases and the J gene end by 1 base; junction bases not matched to a gene: 5.

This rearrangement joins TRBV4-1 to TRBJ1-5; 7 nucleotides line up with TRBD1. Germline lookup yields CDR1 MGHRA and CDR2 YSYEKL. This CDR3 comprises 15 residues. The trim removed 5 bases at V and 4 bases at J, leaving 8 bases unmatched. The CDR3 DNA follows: TGCGCCAGCAGCGAGCAGGGGGTTGAGAATCAGCCCCAGCATTTT. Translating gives CASSEQGVENQPQHF.

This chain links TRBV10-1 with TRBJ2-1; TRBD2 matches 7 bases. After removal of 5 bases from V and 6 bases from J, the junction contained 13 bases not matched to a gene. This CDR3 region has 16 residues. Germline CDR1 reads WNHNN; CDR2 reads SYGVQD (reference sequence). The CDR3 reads CASSRLAHESRNEQFF. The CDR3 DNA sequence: TGCGCCAGCAGTAGACTAGCACATGAGAGCCGCAATGAGCAGTTCTTC.

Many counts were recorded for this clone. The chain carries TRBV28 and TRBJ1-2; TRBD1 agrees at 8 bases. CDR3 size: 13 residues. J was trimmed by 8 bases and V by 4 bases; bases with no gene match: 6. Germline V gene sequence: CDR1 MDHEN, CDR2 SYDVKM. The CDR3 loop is CASSSPTGGGYTF. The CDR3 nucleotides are TGTGCCAGCAGTTCCCCTACAGGGGGAGGCTACACCTTC.

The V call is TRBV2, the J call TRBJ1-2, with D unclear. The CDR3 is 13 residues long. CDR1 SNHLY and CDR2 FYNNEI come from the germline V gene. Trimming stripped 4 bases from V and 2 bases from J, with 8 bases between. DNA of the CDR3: TGTGCCAGCAGTGTCGCAGCGAACTATGGCTACACCTTC. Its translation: CASSVAANYGYTF.

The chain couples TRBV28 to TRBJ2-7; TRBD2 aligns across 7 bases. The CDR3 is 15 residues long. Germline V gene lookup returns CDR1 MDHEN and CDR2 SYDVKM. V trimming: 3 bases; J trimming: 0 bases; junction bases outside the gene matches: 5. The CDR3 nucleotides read TGTGCCAGCAGTTTGGCTAGCGGCTTCTCCTACGAGCAGTACTTC. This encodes CASSLASGFSYEQYF.